This note documents a single T cell receptor (beta chain) sequence. TCRdb keeps only in-frame clones here, not all; method: immunoSEQ multiplex PCR. The sample holds 90,000 to 120,000 clones, around 93% seen once. These data come from a study of T cell changes during pregnancy in multiple sclerosis. The CDR3 runs to 14 residues. Trimming at V came to 5 bases and at J to 8 bases, leaving 8 bases not matched to a gene. Germline-derived CDR1 and CDR2 are PRHDT and FYEKMQ (reference sequence). The sequenced sample was peripheral blood, obtained in the third trimester of pregnancy. The receptor was isolated from a female donor in good health, enrolled as a control in a pregnancy study. This chain links TRBV13 with TRBJ1-2; 10 positions agree with TRBD1. The CDR3 DNA sequence: TGTGCCAGCAGCCGGGACAGGGGCTTATTCGGCTACACCTTC. Translating gives CASSRDRGLFGYTF.